A selection of T cell receptor beta chains follows, all from one sample in a study of blood T cell repertoires in COVID-19. The method was immunoSEQ multiplex PCR; TCRdb's version includes in-frame clones alone and lacks a portion of them. The table lists over 85,000 clones, more than 80% of them singletons. The sample taken for sequencing was peripheral blood. These receptors originate from a human donor in a cohort sampled during active COVID-19. CDR3s include the opening cysteine and the closing phenylalanine or tryptophan.

CDR3aa: CASSNLRGGNTEAFF
j_gene: TRBJ1-1
v_gene: TRBV2

CDR3aa: CASSARQGRSEAFF
j_gene: TRBJ1-1
v_gene: TRBV7-2

CDR3aa: CASRTDRASGNTIYF
j_gene: TRBJ1-3
v_gene: TRBV27

CDR3aa: CASSLNPAGRGTDTQYF
j_gene: TRBJ2-3
v_gene: TRBV27

CDR3aa: CASSFGGTGPNQPQHF
j_gene: TRBJ1-5
v_gene: TRBV5-6

CDR3aa: CASRQLNSPLHF
j_gene: TRBJ1-6
v_gene: TRBV6-5

CDR3aa: CASDRAGADTQYF
j_gene: TRBJ2-3
v_gene: TRBV12-3/TRBV12-4

CDR3aa: CASSLMGQGVDTQYF
j_gene: TRBJ2-3
v_gene: TRBV5-1

CDR3aa: CASSLERPLAGGTDTQYF
j_gene: TRBJ2-3
v_gene: TRBV27

CDR3aa: CASSPISGGGYEQYF
j_gene: TRBJ2-7
v_gene: TRBV9

CDR3aa: CASRLQESSGNTIYF
j_gene: TRBJ1-3
v_gene: TRBV28

CDR3aa: CASSESGPRDSPLHF
j_gene: TRBJ1-6
v_gene: TRBV2

CDR3aa: CASSLRGTGELFF
j_gene: TRBJ2-2
v_gene: TRBV7-2

CDR3aa: CASSVQGALYQPQHF
j_gene: TRBJ1-5
v_gene: TRBV2

CDR3aa: CASSLYGGPGISDTQYF
j_gene: TRBJ2-3
v_gene: TRBV27

CDR3aa: CASSQLDRDLYGYTF
j_gene: TRBJ1-2
v_gene: TRBV3-1/TRBV3-2

CDR3aa: CASSSRKTGYNEQFF
j_gene: TRBJ2-1
v_gene: TRBV11-2

CDR3aa: CASSFYEEGASGYTF
j_gene: TRBJ1-2
v_gene: TRBV28

CDR3aa: CASKYRGNEQFF
j_gene: TRBJ2-1
v_gene: TRBV2

CDR3aa: CASLGLAGELETQYF
j_gene: TRBJ2-5
v_gene: TRBV2

CDR3aa: CASSLGSYEQYF
j_gene: TRBJ2-7
v_gene: TRBV13

CDR3aa: CASSSPGQGRETQYF
j_gene: TRBJ2-5
v_gene: TRBV6-5

CDR3aa: CASSATGQGADTQYF
j_gene: TRBJ2-3
v_gene: TRBV9

CDR3aa: CASSEGGQNTGELFF
j_gene: TRBJ2-2
v_gene: TRBV2

CDR3aa: CASSAGGSSYNSPLHF
j_gene: TRBJ1-6
v_gene: TRBV6-4

CDR3aa: CASSTDYTGELFF
j_gene: TRBJ2-2
v_gene: TRBV5-1

CDR3aa: CASSLGLTGQDEQFF
j_gene: TRBJ2-1
v_gene: TRBV5-1

CDR3aa: CASSLAVGPYGYTF
j_gene: TRBJ1-2
v_gene: TRBV7-2

CDR3aa: CASSRTSGAGNEQFF
j_gene: TRBJ2-1
v_gene: TRBV5-4

CDR3aa: CASSSDRETEAFF
j_gene: TRBJ1-1
v_gene: TRBV7-2

CDR3aa: CASRARQGPRETQYF
j_gene: TRBJ2-5
v_gene: TRBV6-5

CDR3aa: CASSQGHPSMGNQPQHF
j_gene: TRBJ1-5
v_gene: TRBV4-1

CDR3aa: CASSYYGRDRAFF
j_gene: TRBJ2-1
v_gene: TRBV6-6

CDR3aa: CASSSAFYNEQFF
j_gene: TRBJ2-1
v_gene: TRBV30

CDR3aa: CASNSLQGLLPQHF
j_gene: TRBJ1-5
v_gene: TRBV2

CDR3aa: CATSKGDTEAFF
j_gene: TRBJ1-1
v_gene: TRBV15

CDR3aa: CASSLAGISNEKLFF
j_gene: TRBJ1-4
v_gene: TRBV7-2

CDR3aa: CASSTGGRGNQPQHF
j_gene: TRBJ1-5
v_gene: TRBV5-4

CDR3aa: CASALFPGELFF
j_gene: TRBJ2-2
v_gene: TRBV12-5

CDR3aa: CASSWVGGMETQYF
j_gene: TRBJ2-5
v_gene: TRBV7-8

CDR3aa: CATRQGAQLQDEAFF
j_gene: TRBJ1-1
v_gene: TRBV15

CDR3aa: CASTRQETQYF
j_gene: TRBJ2-5
v_gene: TRBV2

CDR3aa: CASSIGPGGASDTQYF
j_gene: TRBJ2-3
v_gene: TRBV19

CDR3aa: CSARGGPDTQYF
j_gene: TRBJ2-3
v_gene: TRBV29-1

CDR3aa: CASSPRLAGSTDTQYF
j_gene: TRBJ2-3
v_gene: TRBV18

CDR3aa: CASSLEASAYNEQFF
j_gene: TRBJ2-1
v_gene: TRBV5-1

CDR3aa: CASSDSGGWQPQHF
j_gene: TRBJ1-5
v_gene: TRBV2

CDR3aa: CASSSRDRVRNEQFF
j_gene: TRBJ2-1
v_gene: TRBV9

CDR3aa: CASRSVGGGQTQYF
j_gene: TRBJ2-5
v_gene: TRBV5-8

CDR3aa: CASRGPSNEQFF
j_gene: TRBJ2-1
v_gene: TRBV3-1/TRBV3-2

CDR3aa: CASSLTGTGNEKLFF
j_gene: TRBJ1-4
v_gene: TRBV5-8